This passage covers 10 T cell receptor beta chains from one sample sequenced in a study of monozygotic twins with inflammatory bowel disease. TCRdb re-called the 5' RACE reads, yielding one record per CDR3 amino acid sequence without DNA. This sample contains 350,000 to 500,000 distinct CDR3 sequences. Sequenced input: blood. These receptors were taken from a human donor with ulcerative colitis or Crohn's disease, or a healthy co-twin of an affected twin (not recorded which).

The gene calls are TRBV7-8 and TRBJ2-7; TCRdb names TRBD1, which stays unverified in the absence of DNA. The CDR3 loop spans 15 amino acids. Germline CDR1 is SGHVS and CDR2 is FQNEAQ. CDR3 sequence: CASSLEGGLVYEQYF. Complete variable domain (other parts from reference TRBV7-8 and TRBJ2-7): GAGVSQSPRYKVAKRGQDVALRCDPISGHVSLFWYQQALGQGPEFLTYFQNEAQLDKSGLPSDRFFAERPEGSVSTLKIQRTQQEDSAVYLCASSLEGGLVYEQYFGPGTRLTVT.

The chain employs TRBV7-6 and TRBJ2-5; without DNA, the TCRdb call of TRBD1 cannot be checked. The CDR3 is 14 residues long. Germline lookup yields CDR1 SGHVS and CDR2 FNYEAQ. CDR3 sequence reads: CASSLEVGEETQYF.

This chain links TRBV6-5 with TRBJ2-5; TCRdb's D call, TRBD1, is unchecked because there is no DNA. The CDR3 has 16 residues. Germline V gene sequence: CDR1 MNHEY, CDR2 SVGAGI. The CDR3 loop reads CASSSRGGGIKETQYF.

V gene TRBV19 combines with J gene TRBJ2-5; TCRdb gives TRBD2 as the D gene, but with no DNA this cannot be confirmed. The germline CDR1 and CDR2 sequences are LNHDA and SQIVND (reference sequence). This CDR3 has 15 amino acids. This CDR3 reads CASSRGLAGGETQYF.

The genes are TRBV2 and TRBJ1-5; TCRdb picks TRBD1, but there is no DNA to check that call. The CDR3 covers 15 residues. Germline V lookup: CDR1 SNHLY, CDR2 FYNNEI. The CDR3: CATRDRVSGNQPQHF.

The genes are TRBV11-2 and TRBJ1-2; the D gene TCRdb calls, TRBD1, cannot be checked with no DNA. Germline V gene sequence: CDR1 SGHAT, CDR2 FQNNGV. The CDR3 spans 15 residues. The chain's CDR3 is CASSSQGPLGYGYTF.

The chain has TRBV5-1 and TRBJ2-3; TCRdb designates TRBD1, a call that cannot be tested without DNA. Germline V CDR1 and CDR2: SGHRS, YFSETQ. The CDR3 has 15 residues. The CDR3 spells CASRLGTASTDTQYF.

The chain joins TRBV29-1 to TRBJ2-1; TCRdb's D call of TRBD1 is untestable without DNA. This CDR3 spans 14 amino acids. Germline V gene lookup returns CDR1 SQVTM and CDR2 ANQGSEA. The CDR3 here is CSVSRGSGINEQFF.

The CDR3 loop reads CASSFPTEGLGNQPQHF. V is TRBV5-1 and J is TRBJ1-5; TCRdb proposes TRBD1, but this gene call is untestable without DNA. Germline values: CDR1 SGHRS, CDR2 YFSETQ. This CDR3 has 17 amino acids.

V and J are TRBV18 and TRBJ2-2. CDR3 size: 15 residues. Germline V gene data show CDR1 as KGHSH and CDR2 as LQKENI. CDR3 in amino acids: CASSPQGPNTGELFF.